Below are 19 T cell receptor beta chains sequenced from a single sample in a study of cytomegalovirus exposure and HLA in healthy donors. Assay: immunoSEQ multiplex PCR; the TCRdb copy retains only in-frame clones and omits some. The data show roughly 250,000 clones, more than 75% seen once. The sequenced sample was PBMCs. These receptors were obtained from a man between 18 and 35 years old in good health and CMV-seronegative.

The rearrangement uses TRBV28 and TRBJ2-1; 9 bases are shared with TRBD1. Unmatched junction bases numbered 15, after V lost 6 bases and J lost 0 bases. Germline V lookup: CDR1 MDHEN, CDR2 SYDVKM. This CDR3 has 19 amino acids. The CDR3 reads CASSPPPGQGPSSYNEQFF. Here the CDR3 DNA reads TGTGCCAGCAGCCCCCCTCCGGGACAGGGTCCCAGCTCCTACAATGAGCAGTTCTTC.

The chain carries TRBV15 and TRBJ2-3; unclear D gene. The germline V gene has CDR1 LNHNV and CDR2 YYDKDF (reference sequence). V was cut by 9 bases and J by 2 bases, with 15 bases left in between. CDR3 length: 14 residues. The chain's CDR3 is CATKLDIFTDTQYF. The CDR3 coding sequence is TGTGCCACTAAACTTGACATTTTCACAGATACGCAGTATTTT.

As to this clone: Other DNA sequences in this specimen translate into the identical CDR3. The V gene is TRBV7-2, the J gene TRBJ2-3, with D unresolved. V gave up 4 bases and J gave up 3 bases, with 5 bases separating them. This CDR3 has 12 residues. Per germline, CDR1 SGHTA and CDR2 FQGNSA. The CDR3 nucleotides are TGTGCCAGCAGCTCCTATACAGATACGCAGTATTTT. Encoded protein: CASSSYTDTQYF.

The chain uses TRBV7-2 and TRBJ2-1; TRBD2 matches 12 bases. The J segment lost 4 bases and the V segment lost 5 bases, leaving 3 bases of the junction unmatched. CDR1 and CDR2 (germline): SGHTA, FQGNSA. The CDR3 loop spans 15 amino acids. The CDR3 reads CASSRLAGVYNEQFF. DNA of the CDR3: TGTGCCAGCAGCCGACTAGCGGGGGTGTACAATGAGCAGTTCTTC.

The CDR3 DNA follows: TGTGCCAGCAGCGTAATCCCCGGACTGCTCTACAATGAGCAGTTCTTC. It is translated as CASSVIPGLLYNEQFF. The rearrangement uses TRBV9 and TRBJ2-1; possibly TRBD2 for D (5 bases). This CDR3 has 16 amino acids. Germline CDR1 and CDR2: SGDLS and YYNGEE. Trimming removed 1 base from V and 3 bases from J, with 14 bases in between.

The CDR3 coding sequence is TGTGCCAGCAGCTCCCGAGCAGGGGGCGACTATGGCTACACCTTC. Encoded protein: CASSSRAGGDYGYTF. The chain recombines TRBV7-2 with TRBJ1-2; 8 positions match TRBD1. Germline V lookup: CDR1 SGHTA, CDR2 FQGNSA. With 4 bases clipped from V and 3 bases from J, the junction kept 7 bases outside the gene matches. CDR3 size: 15 residues.

This chain joins TRBV28 and TRBJ2-2; D might be TRBD2 (7 bases). V was pared by 7 bases and J by 4 bases, with 25 bases between. The CDR3 covers 18 residues. The germline V gene has CDR1 MDHEN and CDR2 SYDVKM. The CDR3 sequence: CASTSKKGGTRGTGELFF. CDR3 nucleotides: TGTGCCAGCACATCTAAAAAGGGGGGGACACGAGGCACCGGGGAGCTGTTTTTT.

This clone has a single count. The CDR3 sequence is CASTLREAYGYTF. CDR3 in DNA: TGTGCCAGCACCCTCCGGGAGGCCTATGGCTACACCTTC. The chain has TRBV7-9 and TRBJ1-2; D uncertain. The germline V gene encodes CDR1 SEHNR and CDR2 FQNEAQ (reference sequence). The CDR3 consists of 13 residues. Trimming took off 7 bases at V and 4 bases at J, with 13 bases between the two ends.

The chain joins TRBV11-2 to TRBJ2-7; TRBD2 is a possible D gene (6 bases). Trimming shortened V by 3 bases and J by 2 bases, and 14 bases separated the two germline ends. The CDR3 is 15 amino acids. Germline CDR1 is SGHAT and CDR2 is FQNNGV. The CDR3 loop reads CASSLEGSQTYEQYF. The CDR3 nucleotides are TGTGCCAGCAGCTTGGAGGGGTCACAAACCTACGAGCAGTACTTC.

This sequence joins TRBV28 and TRBJ1-5, with 10 bases matching TRBD1. The CDR3 is made up of 15 amino acids. Germline V gene sequence: CDR1 MDHEN, CDR2 SYDVKM. J gave up 3 bases and V 8 bases, and 7 bases lay outside the gene matches. CDR3 DNA: TGTGCCAGCGGCCGGACAGGGGGACCCAATCAGCCCCAGCATTTT. Translating gives CASGRTGGPNQPQHF.

The chain is built from TRBV4-3 and TRBJ2-7; 10 bases match TRBD2. CDR1 LGHNA and CDR2 YSLEER come from the germline V gene. The CDR3 totals 16 residues. V gave up 4 bases and J gave up 2 bases; unmatched junction bases: 8. The CDR3 DNA reads TGCGCCAGCAGCCGGGACTTGACTAGCGGGCCCTACGAGCAGTACTTC. This gives the protein CASSRDLTSGPYEQYF.

This sequence joins TRBV28 and TRBJ1-1, with D possibly being TRBD1 (5 bases). There are 17 residues in the CDR3. The V end was cut by 6 bases, the J end by 1 base, with 21 bases between. Germline CDR1 MDHEN, CDR2 SYDVKM. CDR3 protein: CASRLGNGAGGNTEAFF. The CDR3 DNA reads as TGTGCCAGCAGGCTGGGCAATGGAGCGGGGGGGAACACTGAAGCTTTCTTT.

This sequence joins TRBV18 and TRBJ1-5; D perhaps matches TRBD1 (6 bases). Germline lookup yields CDR1 KGHSH and CDR2 LQKENI. V was pared by 1 base and J by 6 bases, with 19 bases between. This CDR3 region has 17 residues. In DNA, the CDR3 is TGTGCCAGCTCACCACAATCTGGCAGGGTAGGGGGTCAGCCCCAGCATTTT. Its protein is CASSPQSGRVGGQPQHF.

The chain joins TRBV2 to TRBJ2-1, with 7 bases aligning to TRBD1. V shed 5 bases and J 6 bases; nucleotides not matched to a gene: 13. This CDR3 has 16 amino acids. Germline CDR1 is SNHLY and CDR2 is FYNNEI. The CDR3 loop reads CASSHSGQPLTNEQFF. The CDR3 DNA follows: TGTGCCAGCAGTCATTCGGGACAGCCCCTGACCAATGAGCAGTTCTTC.

The CDR3 DNA follows: TGTGCCAGCAGCTTGGACCGGGACAGGGAGGACACCGGGGAGCTGTTTTTT. It codes for CASSLDRDREDTGELFF. The chain recombines TRBV7-2 with TRBJ2-2; 9 bases are a match to TRBD1. The V gene end was trimmed by 3 bases and the J gene end by 3 bases; junction bases not matched to a gene: 8. CDR1 and CDR2 (germline): SGHTA, FQGNSA. This CDR3 comprises 17 residues.

This clone was observed a single time. The chain employs TRBV13 and TRBJ1-5; 9 nucleotides agree with TRBD1. The CDR3 is 15 amino acids. V dropped 5 bases and J dropped 2; count of bases not matched to a gene: 4. Germline V gene lookup returns CDR1 PRHDT and CDR2 FYEKMQ (reference sequence). The chain's CDR3 is CASSRTGEGNQPQHF. The CDR3 DNA sequence: TGTGCCAGCAGCCGGACAGGGGAAGGCAATCAGCCCCAGCATTTT.

A few counts support this clone. J is TRBJ2-7 and V is TRBV7-9; D ambiguous. Per the germline V gene, CDR1 is SEHNR and CDR2 is FQNEAQ (reference sequence). The CDR3 loop spans 13 amino acids. Trimming removed 4 bases from V and 2 bases from J, with 9 bases in between. CDR3 DNA: TGTGCCAGCAGCTCACAGAGAACCTACGAGCAGTACTTC. Amino acid sequence: CASSSQRTYEQYF.

This chain uses TRBV29-1 with TRBJ1-3; no clear D. Germline CDR1 is SQVTM and CDR2 is ANQGSEA. This CDR3 has 12 amino acids. Trimming cost V 4 bases and J 4 bases, with 8 bases left between them. CDR3 nucleotide sequence: TGCAGCGTTGGAGGGTCCGGAAACACCATATATTTT. This gives the protein CSVGGSGNTIYF. Supplemented by reference TRBV29-1 and TRBJ1-3, the full variable domain reads SAVISQKPSRDICQRGTSLTIQCQVDSQVTMMFWYRQQPGQSLTLIATANQGSEATYESGFVIDKFPISRPNLTFSTLTVSNMSPEDSSIYLCSVGGSGNTIYFGEGSWLTVV.

The gene calls are TRBV27 and TRBJ2-1; 10 bases fit TRBD2. Germline assignment: CDR1 MNHEY and CDR2 SMNVEV (reference sequence). J gave up 5 bases and V 5 bases, and 3 bases lay outside the gene matches. The CDR3 totals 14 residues. The CDR3 protein is CASSSGGADNEQFF. The CDR3 nucleotides read TGTGCCAGCAGTAGCGGGGGGGCGGACAATGAGCAGTTCTTC.